The entry below gives a single T cell receptor beta chain sequence along with its context. Methods used by the authors: Researchers report that nucleated cell counts were estimated from reference gene primer amplification. Clones were sequenced by immunoSEQ multiplex PCR, and TCRdb holds only the in-frame ones, with some missing. The DNA was the basis for D and trimming; V, J and clone size are from that table. The sample has more than 250,000 clones; around 90% are singletons. This entry belongs to a study of blood T cell repertoires in COVID-19. Study summary: There were acute and convalescent COVID-19 samples, and they came from the United States, Italy and Spain. In each case, the material was cDNA or gDNA derived from T cells, B-cell-depleted T cells, or PBMCs.

The sample consisted of PBMCs or T cells enriched from blood (not recorded which). The sequence derives from a woman aged 30 to 39 who had recovered from COVID-19.

The CDR3, as DNA: TGCGCCAGCAGCCAAGGGACAGGGAATCGCTACGAGCAGTACTTC. It is translated as CASSQGTGNRYEQYF. The rearrangement links TRBV4-1 to TRBJ2-7; the match to TRBD1 covers 8 bases. The CDR3 has 15 residues. Germline V gene sequence: CDR1 MGHRA, CDR2 YSYEKL. V trimming: 1 base; J trimming: 3 bases; junction bases outside the gene matches: 5.